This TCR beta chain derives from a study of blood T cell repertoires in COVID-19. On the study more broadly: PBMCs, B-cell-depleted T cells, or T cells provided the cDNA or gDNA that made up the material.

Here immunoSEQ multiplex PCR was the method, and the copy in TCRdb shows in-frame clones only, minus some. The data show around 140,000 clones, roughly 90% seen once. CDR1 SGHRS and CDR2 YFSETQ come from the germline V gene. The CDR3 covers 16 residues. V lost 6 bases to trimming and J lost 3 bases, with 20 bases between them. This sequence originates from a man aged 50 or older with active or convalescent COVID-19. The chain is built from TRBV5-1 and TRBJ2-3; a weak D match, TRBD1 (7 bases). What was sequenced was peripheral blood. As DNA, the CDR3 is TGCGCCAGCAACCCAGGGGGGCGGGGTCCAACAGATACGCAGTATTTT. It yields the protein CASNPGGRGPTDTQYF.